Listed below are T cell receptor beta chains from one sample, sequenced in a study of cytomegalovirus exposure and HLA in healthy donors. Profiled with immunoSEQ multiplex PCR; TCRdb holds only in-frame clones, not every one. The repertoire holds over 100,000 clones, with around 74% as singletons. The sequenced sample consisted of PBMCs. The receptors here all came from a male donor in good health and CMV-seronegative. Each CDR3 is given with its conserved first and last residue. Each record gives: D gene, clone size, J gene, V gene, CDR3 DNA, CDR3 protein. A D gene is named only where the DNA matches it firmly. The size field is filled for only some rows; it gives once, few, many or a size class.

>TRBD2|.|TRBJ2-1|TRBV9
TGTGCCAGCAGCGTACGTAGCGGGGGGGGCGATGAGCAGTTCTTC
CASSVRSGGGDEQFF
>.|few|TRBJ1-2|TRBV28
TGTGCCAGCAGTTTACTGGCACAGGGCGCCTCTAACTATGGCTACACCTTC
CASSLLAQGASNYGYTF
>.|.|TRBJ1-1|TRBV19
TGTGCCAGTAGTATGGGCAGGGGAGGGGACACTGAAGCTTTCTTT
CASSMGRGGDTEAFF
>.|medium-sized|TRBJ2-1|TRBV6-6
TGTGCCAGCAGTTACTCAGGACTCAACAATGAGCAGTTCTTC
CASSYSGLNNEQFF
>.|.|TRBJ1-2|TRBV7-8
TGTGCCAGCAGCTCCGGGACAACCAACTATGGCTACACCTTC
CASSSGTTNYGYTF
>.|.|TRBJ2-1|TRBV6-6
TGTGCCAGCAGTTCCCTGCGGGCAGGCGCCAATGAGCAGTTCTTC
CASSSLRAGANEQFF
>.|.|TRBJ2-7|TRBV7-2
TGTGCCAGCAGCTTAGGTCCCCTTATTTCCTACGAGCAGTACTTC
CASSLGPLISYEQYF
>TRBD1|.|TRBJ2-2|TRBV18
TGTGCCAGCTCCCCCCCCGGGACAGGGGCCGGCACCGGGGAGCTGTTTTTT
CASSPPGTGAGTGELFF
>TRBD1|.|TRBJ2-3|TRBV25-1
TGTGCCAGCAGTGAGACAGGGGGCACAGATACGCAGTATTTT
CASSETGGTDTQYF
>.|.|TRBJ2-2|TRBV9
TGTGCCAGCAGCGCAGCTGAGGCGGGGATCAGAACCGGGGAGCTGTTTTTT
CASSAAEAGIRTGELFF
>.|once|TRBJ2-6|TRBV10-2
TGCGCCAGCAGTGAGTCTCCGGGGTCTGGGGCCAACGTCCTGACTTTC
CASSESPGSGANVLTF
>.|.|TRBJ1-1|TRBV4-2
TGTGCCAGCAGCCAGGGGACAAGGGAAGCTTTCTTT
CASSQGTREAFF
>TRBD2|.|TRBJ2-2|TRBV7-2
TGTGCCAGCAGCTTACCAGGTTGGGTCGCGGGGGGGCGGGGCGGGGAGCTGTTTTTT
CASSLPGWVAGGRGGELFF
>.|.|TRBJ2-2|TRBV9
TGTGCCAGCAGCGCCCGGGACATCAACACCGGGGAGCTGTTTTTT
CASSARDINTGELFF
>TRBD2|.|TRBJ2-5|TRBV7-6
TGTGCCAGCAGCCCCCGGGATAGCGGGAGAGAGACCCAGTACTTC
CASSPRDSGRETQYF
>TRBD1|.|TRBJ2-7|TRBV5-4
TGTGCCAGCAGCTGGGACAGGGAATACGAGCAGTACTTC
CASSWDREYEQYF
>TRBD1|few|TRBJ1-4|TRBV10-3
TGTGCCTCCTTGACAGGGGGCGTATCAACTAATGAAAAACTGTTTTTT
CASLTGGVSTNEKLFF